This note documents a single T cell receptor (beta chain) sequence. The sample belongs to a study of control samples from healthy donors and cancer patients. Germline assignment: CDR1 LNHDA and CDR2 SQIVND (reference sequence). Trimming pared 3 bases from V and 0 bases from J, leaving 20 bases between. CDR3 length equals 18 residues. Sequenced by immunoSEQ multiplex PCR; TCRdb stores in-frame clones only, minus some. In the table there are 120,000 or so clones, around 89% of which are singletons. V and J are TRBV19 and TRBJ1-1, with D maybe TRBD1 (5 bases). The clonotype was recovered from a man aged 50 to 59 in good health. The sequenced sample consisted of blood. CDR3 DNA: TGTGCCAGTAGTATTATCGCCCCCAGGGCTAATTTGAACACTGAAGCTTTCTTT. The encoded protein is CASSIIAPRANLNTEAFF.